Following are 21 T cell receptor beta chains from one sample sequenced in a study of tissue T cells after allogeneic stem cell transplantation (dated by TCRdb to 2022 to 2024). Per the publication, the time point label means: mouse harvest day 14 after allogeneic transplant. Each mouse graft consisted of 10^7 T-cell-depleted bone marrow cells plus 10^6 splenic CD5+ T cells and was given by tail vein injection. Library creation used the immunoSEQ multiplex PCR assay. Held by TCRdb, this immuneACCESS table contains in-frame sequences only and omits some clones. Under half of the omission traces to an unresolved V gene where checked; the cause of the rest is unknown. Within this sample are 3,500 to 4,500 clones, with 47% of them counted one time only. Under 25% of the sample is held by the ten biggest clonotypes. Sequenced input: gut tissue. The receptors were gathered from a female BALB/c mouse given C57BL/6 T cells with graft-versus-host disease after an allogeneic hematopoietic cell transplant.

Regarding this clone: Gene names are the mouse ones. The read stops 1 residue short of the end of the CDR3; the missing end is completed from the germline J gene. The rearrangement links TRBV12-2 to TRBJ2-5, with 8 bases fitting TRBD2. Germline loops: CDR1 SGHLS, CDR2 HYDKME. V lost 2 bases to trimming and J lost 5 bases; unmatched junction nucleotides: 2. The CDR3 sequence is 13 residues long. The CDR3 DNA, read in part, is TGTGCCAGCTCTCGGGGGGGCCTAGACACCCAGTAC. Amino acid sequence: CASSRGGLDTQY. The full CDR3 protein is CASSRGGLDTQYF.

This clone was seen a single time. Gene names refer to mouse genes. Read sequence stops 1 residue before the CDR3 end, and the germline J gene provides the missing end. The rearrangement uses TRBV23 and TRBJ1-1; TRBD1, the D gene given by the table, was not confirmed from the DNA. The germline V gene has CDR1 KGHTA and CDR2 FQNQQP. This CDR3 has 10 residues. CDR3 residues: CSSSQSRVFF. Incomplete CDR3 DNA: TGCTCCAGCAGTCAATCTAGAGTCTTC.

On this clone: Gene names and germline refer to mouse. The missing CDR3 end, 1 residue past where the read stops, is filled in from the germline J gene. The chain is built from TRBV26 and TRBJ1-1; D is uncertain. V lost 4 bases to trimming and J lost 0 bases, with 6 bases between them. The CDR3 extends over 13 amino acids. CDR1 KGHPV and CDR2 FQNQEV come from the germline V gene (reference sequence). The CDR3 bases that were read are TGTGCCAGCAGTCGACAAGCAAACACAGAAGTCTTC. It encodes CASSRQANTEVF. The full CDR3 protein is CASSRQANTEVFF.

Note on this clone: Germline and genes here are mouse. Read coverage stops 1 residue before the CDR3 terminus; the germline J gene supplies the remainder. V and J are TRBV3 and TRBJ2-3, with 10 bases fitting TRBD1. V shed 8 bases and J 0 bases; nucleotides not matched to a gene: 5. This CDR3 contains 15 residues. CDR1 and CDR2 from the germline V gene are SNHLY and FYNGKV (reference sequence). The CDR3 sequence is CASSGQGVSAETLYF. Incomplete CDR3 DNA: TGTGCCAGCTCTGGACAGGGGGTTAGTGCAGAAACGCTGTAT.

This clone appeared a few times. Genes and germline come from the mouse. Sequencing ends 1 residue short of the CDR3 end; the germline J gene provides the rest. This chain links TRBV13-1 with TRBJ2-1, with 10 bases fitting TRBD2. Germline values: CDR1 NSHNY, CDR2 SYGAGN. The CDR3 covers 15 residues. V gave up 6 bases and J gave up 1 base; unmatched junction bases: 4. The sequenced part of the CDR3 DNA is TGTGCCAGCATCCCGGGACTGGGGAACTATGCTGAGCAGTTC. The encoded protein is CASIPGLGNYAEQF. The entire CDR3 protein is CASIPGLGNYAEQFF.

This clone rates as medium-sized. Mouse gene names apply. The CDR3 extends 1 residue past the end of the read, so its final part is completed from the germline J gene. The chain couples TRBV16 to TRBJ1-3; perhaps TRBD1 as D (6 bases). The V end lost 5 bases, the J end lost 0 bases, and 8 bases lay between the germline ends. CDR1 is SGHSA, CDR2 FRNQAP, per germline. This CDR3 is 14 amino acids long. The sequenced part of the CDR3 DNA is TGTGCAAGCAGCAGGGACAATTCTGGAAATACGCTCTAT. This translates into CASSRDNSGNTLY. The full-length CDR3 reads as CASSRDNSGNTLYF.

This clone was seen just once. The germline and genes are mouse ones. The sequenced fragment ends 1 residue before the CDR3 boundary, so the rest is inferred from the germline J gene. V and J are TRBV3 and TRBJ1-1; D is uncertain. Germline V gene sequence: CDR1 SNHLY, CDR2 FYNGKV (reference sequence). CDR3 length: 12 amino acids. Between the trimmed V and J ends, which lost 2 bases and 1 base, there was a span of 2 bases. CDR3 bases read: TGTGCCAGCAGCTTACGAAACACAGAAGTCTTC. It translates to CASSLRNTEVF. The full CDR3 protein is CASSLRNTEVFF.

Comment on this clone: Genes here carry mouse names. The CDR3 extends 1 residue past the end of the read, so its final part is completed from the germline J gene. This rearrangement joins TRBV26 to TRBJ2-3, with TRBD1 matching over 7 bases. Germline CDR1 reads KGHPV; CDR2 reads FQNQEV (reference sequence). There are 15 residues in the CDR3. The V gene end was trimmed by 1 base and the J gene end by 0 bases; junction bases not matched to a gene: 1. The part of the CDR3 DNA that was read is TGTGCCAGCAGTCTGTGGGACAGTAGTGCAGAAACGCTGTAT. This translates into CASSLWDSSAETLY. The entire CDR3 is CASSLWDSSAETLYF.

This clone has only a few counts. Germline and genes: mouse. CDR3 DNA, as far as it was read: TGCTCCAGCAGTCAAGAGGGGGCGGGGTCCGACTACACC. It translates to CSSSQEGAGSDYT. The full CDR3 protein reads CSSSQEGAGSDYTF. The V and J genes are TRBV23 and TRBJ1-2; the table assigns TRBD1, which was not confirmed against the DNA. The missing CDR3 end, 1 residue past where the read stops, is filled in from the germline J gene. Germline CDR1 reads KGHTA; CDR2 reads FQNQQP. The CDR3 has 14 amino acids.

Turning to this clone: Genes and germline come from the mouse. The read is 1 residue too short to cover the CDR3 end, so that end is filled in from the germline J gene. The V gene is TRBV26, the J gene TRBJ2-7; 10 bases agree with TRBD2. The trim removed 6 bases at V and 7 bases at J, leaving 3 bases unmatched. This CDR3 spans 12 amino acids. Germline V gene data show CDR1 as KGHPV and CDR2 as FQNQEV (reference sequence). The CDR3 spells CASSPDWGEQYF. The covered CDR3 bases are TGTGCCAGCAGCCCGGACTGGGGGGAACAGTAC.

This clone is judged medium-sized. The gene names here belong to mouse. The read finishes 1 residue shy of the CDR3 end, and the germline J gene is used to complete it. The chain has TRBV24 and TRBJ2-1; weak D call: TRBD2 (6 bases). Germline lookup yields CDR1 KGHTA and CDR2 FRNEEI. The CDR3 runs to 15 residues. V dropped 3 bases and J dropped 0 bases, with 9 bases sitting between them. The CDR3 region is CASSLLWGNYAEQFF. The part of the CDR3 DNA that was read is TGTGCCAGCAGTCTACTCTGGGGTAACTATGCTGAGCAGTTC.

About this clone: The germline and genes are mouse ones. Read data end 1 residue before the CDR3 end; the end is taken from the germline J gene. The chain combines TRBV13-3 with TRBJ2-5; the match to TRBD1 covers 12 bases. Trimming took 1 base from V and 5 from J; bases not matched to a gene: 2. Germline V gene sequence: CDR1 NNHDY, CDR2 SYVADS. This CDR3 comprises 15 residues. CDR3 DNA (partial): TGTGCCAGCAGTGATACGGGACAGGGGGCAGACACCCAGTAC. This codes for CASSDTGQGADTQY. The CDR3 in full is CASSDTGQGADTQYF.

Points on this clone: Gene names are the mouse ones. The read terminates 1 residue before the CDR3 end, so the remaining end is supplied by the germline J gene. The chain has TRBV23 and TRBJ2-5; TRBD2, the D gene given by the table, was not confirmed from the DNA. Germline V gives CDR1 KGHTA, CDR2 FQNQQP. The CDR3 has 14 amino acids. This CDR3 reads CSSSQGTGQDTQYF. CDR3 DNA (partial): TGCTCCAGCAGTCAAGGGACTGGGCAAGACACCCAGTAC. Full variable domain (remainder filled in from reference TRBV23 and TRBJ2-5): DAAVTQKPRYLIKMKGQEAEMKCIPEKGHTAVFWYQQKQSKELKFLIYFQNQQPLDQIDMVKERFSAVCPSSSLCSLGIRTCEAEDSALYLCSSSQGTGQDTQYFGPGTRLLVL.

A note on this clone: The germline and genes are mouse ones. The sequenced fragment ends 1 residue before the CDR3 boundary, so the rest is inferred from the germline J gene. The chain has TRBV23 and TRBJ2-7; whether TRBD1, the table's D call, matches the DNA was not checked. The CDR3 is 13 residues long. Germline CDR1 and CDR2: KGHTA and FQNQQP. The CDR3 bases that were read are TGCTCCAGCAGTCAATCGGCAGGGTATGAACAGTAC. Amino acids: CSSSQSAGYEQY. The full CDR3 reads CSSSQSAGYEQYF. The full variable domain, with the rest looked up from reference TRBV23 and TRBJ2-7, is DAAVTQKPRYLIKMKGQEAEMKCIPEKGHTAVFWYQQKQSKELKFLIYFQNQQPLDQIDMVKERFSAVCPSSSLCSLGIRTCEAEDSALYLCSSSQSAGYEQYFGPGTRLTVL.

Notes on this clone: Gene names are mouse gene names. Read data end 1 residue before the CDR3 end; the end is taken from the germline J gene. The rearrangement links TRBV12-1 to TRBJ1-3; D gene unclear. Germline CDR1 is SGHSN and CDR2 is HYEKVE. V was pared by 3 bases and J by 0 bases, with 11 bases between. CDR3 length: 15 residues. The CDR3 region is CASSKNPGSGNTLYF. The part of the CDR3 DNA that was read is TGTGCCAGCTCTAAAAATCCGGGTTCTGGAAATACGCTCTAT.

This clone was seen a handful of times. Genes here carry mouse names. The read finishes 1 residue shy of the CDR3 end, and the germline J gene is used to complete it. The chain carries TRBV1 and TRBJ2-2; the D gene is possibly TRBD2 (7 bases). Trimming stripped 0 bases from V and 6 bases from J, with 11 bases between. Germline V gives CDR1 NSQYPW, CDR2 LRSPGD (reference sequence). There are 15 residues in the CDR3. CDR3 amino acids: CTCSADRGGPGQLYF. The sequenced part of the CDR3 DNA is TGCACCTGCAGTGCAGATAGGGGGGGACCCGGGCAGCTCTAC.

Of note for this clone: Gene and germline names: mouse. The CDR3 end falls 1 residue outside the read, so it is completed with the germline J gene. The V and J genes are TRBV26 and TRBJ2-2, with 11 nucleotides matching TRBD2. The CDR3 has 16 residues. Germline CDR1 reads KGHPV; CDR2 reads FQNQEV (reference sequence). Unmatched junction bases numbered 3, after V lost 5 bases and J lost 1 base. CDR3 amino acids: CASSSDWGGNTGQLYF. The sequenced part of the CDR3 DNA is TGTGCCAGCAGTTCTGACTGGGGGGGAAACACCGGGCAGCTCTAC.

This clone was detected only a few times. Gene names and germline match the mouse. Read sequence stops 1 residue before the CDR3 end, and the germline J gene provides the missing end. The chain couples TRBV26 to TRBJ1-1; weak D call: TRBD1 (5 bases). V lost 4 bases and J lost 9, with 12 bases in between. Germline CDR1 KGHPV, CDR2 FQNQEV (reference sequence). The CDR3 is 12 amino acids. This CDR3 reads CASSPGGGKVFF. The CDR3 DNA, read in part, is TGTGCCAGCAGTCCCGGGGGGGGGAAAGTCTTC.

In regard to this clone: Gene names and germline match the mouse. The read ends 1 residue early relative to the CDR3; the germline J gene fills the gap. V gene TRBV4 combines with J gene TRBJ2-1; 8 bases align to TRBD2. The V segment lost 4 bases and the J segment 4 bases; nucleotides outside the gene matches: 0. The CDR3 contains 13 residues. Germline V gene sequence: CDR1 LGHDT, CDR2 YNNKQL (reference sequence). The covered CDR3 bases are TGTGCCAGCAGCTGGGACTGGTATGCTGAGCAGTTC. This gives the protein CASSWDWYAEQF. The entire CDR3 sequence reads CASSWDWYAEQFF.

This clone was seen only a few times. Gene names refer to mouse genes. CDR3 region: CASSLVGAYEQYF. CDR3 DNA (partial): TGTGCCAGCAGTCTAGTCGGAGCCTATGAACAGTAC. The chain is built from TRBV26 and TRBJ2-7; the D is unclear. The CDR3 end is not reached by the read, which stops 1 residue before it; the germline J gene fills it in. CDR1 KGHPV and CDR2 FQNQEV come from the germline V gene (reference sequence). CDR3 length equals 13 residues. The germline V and J ends were trimmed by 3 bases and 2 bases, with 8 bases remaining between them.

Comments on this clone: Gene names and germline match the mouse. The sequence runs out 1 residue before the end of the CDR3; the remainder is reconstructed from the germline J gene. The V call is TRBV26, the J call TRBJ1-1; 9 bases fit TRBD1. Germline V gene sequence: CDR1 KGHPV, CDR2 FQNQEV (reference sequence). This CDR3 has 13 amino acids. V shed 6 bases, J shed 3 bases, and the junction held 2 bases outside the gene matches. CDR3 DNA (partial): TGTGCCAGCAGACAGGGGGCGGACACAGAAGTCTTC. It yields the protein CASRQGADTEVF. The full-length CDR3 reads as CASRQGADTEVFF.